One and the same sample provided the 2 T cell receptor beta chains below, sequenced in a study of T cell clonotyping in hematopoietic cell transplantation. Data came from immunoSEQ multiplex PCR; TCRdb stores just in-frame clones and leaves some out. The table has about 1,300 clones, around 90% seen once. This specimen consisted of peripheral blood mononuclear cells, obtained 180 days after allogeneic stem cell transplant. The receptors derive from a female patient in her 50s who had an allogeneic stem cell transplant from an unrelated donor, so T cells may come from the graft donor. Some clones in this sample may be carry-over from other donors' samples.

This chain uses TRBV7-8 with TRBJ2-7; D remains unclear. The CDR3 contains 14 residues. Germline-derived CDR1 and CDR2 are SGHVS and FQNEAQ. V was trimmed by 5 bases and J by 2 bases, leaving 13 bases between them. CDR3 loop: CASSREPVTYEQYF. CDR3 DNA sequence: TGTGCCAGCAGCCGAGAGCCAGTTACCTACGAGCAGTACTTC.

J is TRBJ2-5 and V is TRBV25-1; D may be TRBD2 (6 bases). V was trimmed by 6 bases and J by 5 bases, leaving 13 bases between them. CDR1 and CDR2 from the germline V gene are MGHDK and SYGVNS. There are 13 residues in the CDR3. CDR3 loop: CASSAGGRETQYF. The CDR3 nucleotides read TGTGCCAGCAGCGCCGGGGGTAGGGAGACCCAGTACTTC.